This is a list of T cell receptor beta chains from one sample in a study of T cell responses to AZD1222 COVID-19 vaccine. Using immunoSEQ multiplex PCR, the repertoire was profiled, and TCRdb retains in-frame clones only, with some absent. The sample carries roughly 81,000 clones, 80% to 90% recorded once. Sample: peripheral blood, taken on day 0 of AZD1222 vaccination. Source of these receptors: an adult in good health. Each CDR3 is given with its conserved first and last residue. D genes are given only for firm matches. Size tells how often a clone was seen (once, few, many) or the class of an expanded clone, and some rows leave it out.

TGTGCCAGCAGCCAAGAGATATTGAGACAGGGGGCTGGTGGCTACACCTTC	CASSQEILRQGAGGYTF	once	TRBJ1-2	TRBV3-1/TRBV3-2	TRBD1
TGTGCCAGCAACGAGGGGACTGAAGCTTTCTTT	CASNEGTEAFF	.	TRBJ1-1	TRBV7-9	.
TGTGCCAGCAGCTCTACGCAAACCCCTAACTATGGCTACACCTTC	CASSSTQTPNYGYTF	once	TRBJ1-2	TRBV7-9	.
TGTGCCAGCAGCCAAGGAATAGCGGGAGCCTACGAGCAGTACTTC	CASSQGIAGAYEQYF	.	TRBJ2-7	TRBV3-1/TRBV3-2	TRBD2
TGTGCCAGCAGCTCTCCCCGGGGCGCGGGGCGCTGGGGCACCGGGGAGCTGTTTTTT	CASSSPRGAGRWGTGELFF	.	TRBJ2-2	TRBV5-8	.
TGTGCCAGCAGCCCGCAGGGAAATTCACCCCTCCACTTT	CASSPQGNSPLHF	.	TRBJ1-6	TRBV28	.
TGTGCCAGCAGTTACTCGACGGGGGCCGGGGAAGCTTTCTTT	CASSYSTGAGEAFF	.	TRBJ1-1	TRBV6-5	.
TGTGCCAGCTCACCCCAGAGCGCGAACACTGAAGCTTTCTTT	CASSPQSANTEAFF	.	TRBJ1-1	TRBV18	.
TGTGCCAGCAGCCAACGGGGGGCGCGGGGCACTGAAGCTTTCTTT	CASSQRGARGTEAFF	.	TRBJ1-1	TRBV27	.
TGTGCCAGCAGTTCTCTGACAGACTATGGCTACACCTTC	CASSSLTDYGYTF	.	TRBJ1-2	TRBV27	.
TGTGCCAGCAGTGATAGGCAGGTTGACTATGGCTACACCTTC	CASSDRQVDYGYTF	.	TRBJ1-2	TRBV25-1	.
TGTGCCAGCAGCACCAGGACAGGGCGAGCTAACTATGGCTACACCTTC	CASSTRTGRANYGYTF	few	TRBJ1-2	TRBV7-9	TRBD1
TGTGCCAGCACCGGCTCGGGACTAGGGGCAGATACGCAGTATTTT	CASTGSGLGADTQYF	.	TRBJ2-3	TRBV7-9	TRBD2
TGTGCCAGCACCGGGGGGACAGATACGCAGTATTTT	CASTGGTDTQYF	.	TRBJ2-3	TRBV11-1	TRBD2
TGTGCCAGCAGTTCTAGTTCTAGCAGGAATACGCAGTATTTT	CASSSSSSRNTQYF	.	TRBJ2-3	TRBV6-5	.
TGTGCCAGAAGCCCTCTCGTGGGACAGGGCCAGCAGCCCCAGCATTTT	CARSPLVGQGQQPQHF	.	TRBJ1-5	TRBV5-3	TRBD1
TGCGCCAGCAGGGGAGGGGCCCGCACTAATGAAAAACTGTTTTTT	CASRGGARTNEKLFF	.	TRBJ1-4	TRBV4-1	.
TGTGCCAGCAGCTTCTTAGGAACTAGCACAGATACGCAGTATTTT	CASSFLGTSTDTQYF	.	TRBJ2-3	TRBV7-8	.
TGTGCCAGCAGCCCGCTTAGCGGGAGGCAGGCAGATACGCAGTATTTT	CASSPLSGRQADTQYF	.	TRBJ2-3	TRBV5-6	TRBD2
TGTGCCAGCAGCCCCTCGGACACCTACAATGAGCAGTTCTTC	CASSPSDTYNEQFF	.	TRBJ2-1	TRBV11-3	.
TGTGCCAGCAGTCAAGGACACTACGAGCAGTACTTC	CASSQGHYEQYF	.	TRBJ2-7	TRBV3-1/TRBV3-2	.
TGTGCCATCAGTGAGTCGACGGGGTATGATGGCTACACCTTC	CAISESTGYDGYTF	.	TRBJ1-2	TRBV10-3	.
TGCAGCGTTGTTTCCCTTGCGCCCGGTTATGGCTACACCTTC	CSVVSLAPGYGYTF	.	TRBJ1-2	TRBV29-1	.
TGTGCCAGTAGTATTCGGACAGGGGGCAACTATTCACCCCTCCACTTT	CASSIRTGGNYSPLHF	.	TRBJ1-6	TRBV19	TRBD1
TGTGCCAGCAGCCGTCGGGACAGGGTGTACTATGGCTACACCTTC	CASSRRDRVYYGYTF	.	TRBJ1-2	TRBV7-2	TRBD1
TGTGCCAGCAGTTTTGCCACCTACGAGCAGTACTTC	CASSFATYEQYF	.	TRBJ2-7	TRBV28	.
TGTGCCAGCAGCCCAGACTTGGGGACTAACTATGGCTACACCTTC	CASSPDLGTNYGYTF	.	TRBJ1-2	TRBV27	.
TGTGCCAGCAGACCAGAGGGGTCCCGTAGAGCTTTCTTT	CASRPEGSRRAFF	.	TRBJ1-1	TRBV6-5	.
TGTGCCAGCAGCCCTAGGCCCGGAAATCAGCCCCAGCATTTT	CASSPRPGNQPQHF	.	TRBJ1-5	TRBV13	.
TGTGCCAGCACGGGGGAGGAATGGACTGAAGCTTTCTTT	CASTGEEWTEAFF	.	TRBJ1-1	TRBV2	.
TGTGCCAGCAGCTCCAGGGATTTTGCCCTTAGCAATCAGCCCCAGCATTTT	CASSSRDFALSNQPQHF	.	TRBJ1-5	TRBV7-2	.
TGCGCCAGCAGCTTAGGCACTGAAGCTTTCTTT	CASSLGTEAFF	.	TRBJ1-1	TRBV5-1	.
TGTGCCAGCAGCTTAGACGGGTCGGGAGCTTTCTTT	CASSLDGSGAFF	.	TRBJ1-1	TRBV7-2	.
TGTGCCAGCAGCAGAGAGGGGGGGGCGGGCTATGGCTACACCTTC	CASSREGGAGYGYTF	once	TRBJ1-2	TRBV25-1	.
TGTGCCAGCAGCCCCCAGGGGTTGGGTGACACTGAAGCTTTCTTT	CASSPQGLGDTEAFF	.	TRBJ1-1	TRBV9	.
TGTGCCAGCAGCTTAAGGCAGGGGAACTATGGCTACACCTTC	CASSLRQGNYGYTF	.	TRBJ1-2	TRBV7-2	.
TGCGCCAGCAGCTTGTCAGGGGCGAACACTGAAGCTTTCTTT	CASSLSGANTEAFF	.	TRBJ1-1	TRBV5-1	.
TGTGCCTCCTTTCACCCGGACGGGGAGACCCAGTACTTC	CASFHPDGETQYF	once	TRBJ2-5	TRBV30	.
TGTGCCAGCAGTCCAAAGCCCGGACTGATTAATGAAAAACTGTTTTTT	CASSPKPGLINEKLFF	.	TRBJ1-4	TRBV28	.
TGTGCCAGCAGCTCCAGGGGGGGGCAGGGTAATTCACCCCTCCACTTT	CASSSRGGQGNSPLHF	once	TRBJ1-6	TRBV9	TRBD1
TGTGCCAGTAGTATAGCGGGGGACTATGGCTACACCTTC	CASSIAGDYGYTF	.	TRBJ1-2	TRBV19	.
TGTGCCTGGGGGGACGGTAACTATGGCTACACCTTC	CAWGDGNYGYTF	once	TRBJ1-2	TRBV30	.
TGTGCCAGTAGTTTAAAGACTAGCGGGAGATCTTACAATGAGCAGTTCTTC	CASSLKTSGRSYNEQFF	.	TRBJ2-1	TRBV19	TRBD2
TGTGCCAGCAGCGTAGAGGCGGGAGTCCATGAGCAGTTCTTC	CASSVEAGVHEQFF	.	TRBJ2-1	TRBV9	TRBD2
TGTGCCAGCAGCTTGCAGGACAGGGTAAACTACGAGCAGTACTTC	CASSLQDRVNYEQYF	.	TRBJ2-7	TRBV5-6	TRBD1
TGTGCCAGTAGGACGGACCTCTCTGGCTACACCTTC	CASRTDLSGYTF	once	TRBJ1-2	TRBV2	.
TGTGCCAGCAGCTTAGACGGCAGGGACTACGAGCAGTACTTC	CASSLDGRDYEQYF	.	TRBJ2-7	TRBV11-1	.
TGTGCCAGCAGCCAAGTTAGCGGGTCCCCCAAAGATACGCAGTATTTT	CASSQVSGSPKDTQYF	.	TRBJ2-3	TRBV3-1/TRBV3-2	TRBD2
TGTGCCAGCAGTTTTCGTGGGACAGGGAATTCACCCCTCCACTTT	CASSFRGTGNSPLHF	.	TRBJ1-6	TRBV28	TRBD1
TGTGCCAGCAGCCACCGAGGACTAGCGGGAGGGCATGAGCAGTTCTTC	CASSHRGLAGGHEQFF	.	TRBJ2-1	TRBV11-3	TRBD2
TGTGCCTGGAGTGTAAGGAGAAATCAGCCCCAGCATTTT	CAWSVRRNQPQHF	.	TRBJ1-5	TRBV30	.
TGTGCCAGCAGTTCGAATGAGCAGTTCTTC	CASSSNEQFF	.	TRBJ2-1	TRBV28	.
TGTGCCAGCAGTGACAGGTGGGGCTACACCTTC	CASSDRWGYTF	.	TRBJ1-2	TRBV12-3/TRBV12-4	.
TGTGCCAGCAGTTTATCCGGATACTACACTGAAGCTTTCTTT	CASSLSGYYTEAFF	.	TRBJ1-1	TRBV6-5	.
TGTGCCAGCAGCCTACGGGGAGGTGGCTACACCTTC	CASSLRGGGYTF	.	TRBJ1-2	TRBV3-1/TRBV3-2	.
TGCGCCAGCAGTAGGGCAGCCACTATGAACACTGAAGCTTTCTTT	CASSRAATMNTEAFF	.	TRBJ1-1	TRBV5-1	.
TGCAGTGCTAGTAGGGCGGGGGCCTACGAGCAGTACTTC	CSASRAGAYEQYF	once	TRBJ2-7	TRBV20-1	TRBD2
TGTGCCAGCAGCTTGGCAGAAAATTCACCCCTCCACTTT	CASSLAENSPLHF	.	TRBJ1-6	TRBV5-6	.
TGTGCCAGCAGTCCCTACAGGGACCGGGTCAATGAGCAGTTCTTC	CASSPYRDRVNEQFF	.	TRBJ2-1	TRBV6-5	.